A selection of T cell receptor beta chains follows, all from one sample in a study of response to subunit inactivated influenza vaccine. TCRdb reprocessed the RT-PCR reads with MiXCR, giving one entry per CDR3 protein. This table holds approximately 500,000 distinct CDR3 sequences, 13% found once. Sequencing was performed on PBMCs from blood, taken roughly 47 days after vaccination. Source of these receptors: a man between 45 and 60 years old who received an inactivated influenza vaccine. CDR3s include the opening cysteine and the closing phenylalanine or tryptophan. Fields, in order: V gene, J gene, clone size, D gene, CDR3 DNA, CDR3 protein. A D gene is named only where the DNA matches it firmly. Size values are once, few and many counts, or a class for expanded clones, and some rows have none.

TRBV28	TRBJ2-3	NA	TRBD1	TGTGCCAGCAATAGGGGGCGGGCAGATACGCAGTATTTT	CASNRGRADTQYF
TRBV2	TRBJ2-3	few	TRBD2	TGTGCCAGCAGTGCCGAGACTAGCGGTTTTGGGGATACGCAGTATTTT	CASSAETSGFGDTQYF
TRBV19	TRBJ1-1	few	NA	TGTGCCAGTGGCTACACGGGGACTGAAGCTTTCTTT	CASGYTGTEAFF
TRBV20-1	TRBJ2-1	few	TRBD1	TGCAGTGCTAGAGATTGGGACAGGGGCTCCTACAATGAGCAGTTCTTC	CSARDWDRGSYNEQFF
TRBV11-1	TRBJ2-1	NA	TRBD2	TGTGCCAGCAGCTTAGAACAGCTAGCGGGCCGAGGCTACAATGAGCAGTTCTTC	CASSLEQLAGRGYNEQFF
TRBV5-1	TRBJ2-3	NA	NA	TGCGCCAGCAGCCGCTTTGGGGCCATCGCAGATACGCAGTATTTT	CASSRFGAIADTQYF
TRBV13	TRBJ2-5	few	TRBD2	TGTGCCAGCAGCTTAGAGGCCTCGGGAGGGGAGACCCAGTACTTC	CASSLEASGGETQYF
TRBV12-3/TRBV12-4	TRBJ2-5	many	NA	TGTGCCAGCAGTTTAACTCGGTTGTACCAAGAGACCCAGTACTTC	CASSLTRLYQETQYF
TRBV29-1	TRBJ2-2	few	NA	TGCAGCGTTGCTGACACGAAGACCGGGGAGCTGTTTTTT	CSVADTKTGELFF
TRBV4-3	TRBJ2-7	many	TRBD2	TGCGCCAGCAGCCAAGATGTGCTAGCGGGAGGTTGGCAGTACTTC	CASSQDVLAGGWQYF
TRBV12-3/TRBV12-4	TRBJ2-5	few	NA	TGTGCCAGCAGTTTATGGCAGAAAGAGACCCAGTACTTC	CASSLWQKETQYF
TRBV7-9	TRBJ2-1	many	NA	TGTGCCAGCAGCAACCCCTACAATGAGCAGTTCTTC	CASSNPYNEQFF
TRBV7-2	TRBJ2-1	NA	NA	TGTGCCAGCACCCAGGTGGGGGCGCCTTACAATGAGCAGTTCTTC	CASTQVGAPYNEQFF
TRBV7-2	TRBJ2-3	few	NA	TGTGCCAGCAGCTTAGCGGGAGTGAGTGGAGATACGCAGTATTTT	CASSLAGVSGDTQYF
TRBV7-2	TRBJ2-2	NA	TRBD2	TGTGCCAGCAGCTTAATGACTAGCGGGGTGGGCGCCGGGGAGCTGTTTTTT	CASSLMTSGVGAGELFF
TRBV2	TRBJ2-1	NA	TRBD2	TGTGCCAGCAGTCAGGCCGGGACTAGCGGGGGGAGCTCCTACAATGAGCAGTTCTTC	CASSQAGTSGGSSYNEQFF
TRBV12-3/TRBV12-4	TRBJ1-3	few	TRBD1	TGTGCCAGCAGTTTAGCGTTTGGCAGGGGGCCCGGAAACACCATATATTTT	CASSLAFGRGPGNTIYF
TRBV7-2	TRBJ2-5	NA	NA	TGTGCCAGCAGCTTAGCGGTCAATACGGTCATGACCCAGTACTTC	CASSLAVNTVMTQYF
TRBV12-3/TRBV12-4	TRBJ1-4	NA	NA	TGTGCCAGCAGTTTACATGGGGCGAATGAAAAACTGTTTTTT	CASSLHGANEKLFF
TRBV5-1	TRBJ2-2	many	NA	TGCGCCAGCAGCCCCTGGAATGCCGGGGAGCTGTTTTTT	CASSPWNAGELFF
TRBV20-1	TRBJ2-7	many	NA	TGCAGTGCTACGGTGCAGCGTTCCTACGAGCAGTACTTC	CSATVQRSYEQYF
TRBV7-4	TRBJ1-5	NA	NA	TGTGCCAGCAGCTCAACAGGGAGGGGCAATCAGCCCCAGCATTTT	CASSSTGRGNQPQHF
TRBV9	TRBJ2-3	few	TRBD2	TGTGCCAGCACCGATGGACTAGCGGGAGTTGCAGATACGCAGTATTTT	CASTDGLAGVADTQYF
TRBV7-6	TRBJ2-3	few	TRBD1	TGTGCCAGCAGCTTAGAGGGGACAGGGGTGACGGCGGATACGCAGTATTTT	CASSLEGTGVTADTQYF